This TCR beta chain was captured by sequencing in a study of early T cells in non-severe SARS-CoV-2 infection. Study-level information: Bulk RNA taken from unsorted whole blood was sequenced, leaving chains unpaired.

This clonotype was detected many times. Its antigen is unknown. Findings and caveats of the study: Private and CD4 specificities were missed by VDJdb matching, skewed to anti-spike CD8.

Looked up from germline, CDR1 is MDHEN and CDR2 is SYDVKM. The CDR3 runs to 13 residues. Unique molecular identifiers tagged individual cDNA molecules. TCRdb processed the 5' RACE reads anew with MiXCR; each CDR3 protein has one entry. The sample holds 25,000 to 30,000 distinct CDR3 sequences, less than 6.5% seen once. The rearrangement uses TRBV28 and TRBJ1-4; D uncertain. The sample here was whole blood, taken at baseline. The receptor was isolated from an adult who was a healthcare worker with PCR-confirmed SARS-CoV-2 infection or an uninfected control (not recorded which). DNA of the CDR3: TGTGCTAGTGTGTCCCCGGAGGGTGAAAAACTGTTTTTT. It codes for CASVSPEGEKLFF.